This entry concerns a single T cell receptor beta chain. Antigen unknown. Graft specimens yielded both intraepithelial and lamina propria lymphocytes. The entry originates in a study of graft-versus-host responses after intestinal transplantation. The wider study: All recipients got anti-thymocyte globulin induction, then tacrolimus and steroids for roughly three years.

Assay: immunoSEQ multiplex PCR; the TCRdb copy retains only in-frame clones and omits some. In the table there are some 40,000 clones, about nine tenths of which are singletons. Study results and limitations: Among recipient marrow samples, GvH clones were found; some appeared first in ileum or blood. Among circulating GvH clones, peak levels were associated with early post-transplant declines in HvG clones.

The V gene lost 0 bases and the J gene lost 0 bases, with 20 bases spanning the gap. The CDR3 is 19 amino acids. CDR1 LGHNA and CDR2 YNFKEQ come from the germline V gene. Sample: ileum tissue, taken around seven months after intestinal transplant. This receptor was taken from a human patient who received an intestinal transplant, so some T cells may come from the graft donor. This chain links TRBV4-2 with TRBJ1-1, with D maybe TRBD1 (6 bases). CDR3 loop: CASSQDPQGTLGMNTEAFF. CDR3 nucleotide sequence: TGTGCCAGCAGCCAAGATCCCCAGGGGACGCTCGGGATGAACACTGAAGCTTTCTTT.